A single sample gave rise to the 26 T cell receptor beta chains below, sequenced in a study of blood T cell repertoires in COVID-19. The data were produced by immunoSEQ multiplex PCR, yet TCRdb's version contains in-frame clones alone and is incomplete. Of fewer than 700,000 clones detected, approximately 88% appear once; the ten largest clones hold about 8.2%. Sequenced: peripheral blood. These TCRs come from a woman aged 45-59 years with COVID-19, enrolled during active disease.

V gene TRBV2 combines with J gene TRBJ2-7; D perhaps matches TRBD2 (5 bases). The germline CDR1 and CDR2 sequences are SNHLY and FYNNEI. Trimming took 7 bases from V and 0 from J, leaving 10 bases between them. This CDR3 has 13 residues. The CDR3 coding sequence is TGTGCCAGCATGGGAGTCCCCTCCTACGAGCAGTACTTC. This encodes CASMGVPSYEQYF.

The J gene is TRBJ2-3, the V gene TRBV5-8; 9 nucleotides match TRBD1. With 3 bases clipped from V and 5 bases from J, the junction kept 7 bases outside the gene matches. Germline V CDR1 and CDR2: SGHTS, YDEGEE. This CDR3 has 15 amino acids. The CDR3 spells CASSWGGQGRDTQYF. The CDR3 DNA is TGTGCCAGCAGCTGGGGGGGACAGGGACGAGATACGCAGTATTTT.

The chain recombines TRBV28 with TRBJ1-2; unclear D gene. Germline CDR1 is MDHEN and CDR2 is SYDVKM. CDR3 length equals 16 residues. V was pared by 5 bases and J by 5 bases, with 21 bases between. CDR3 sequence: CASSSPFLSGGYGYTF. CDR3 DNA: TGTGCCAGCAGTAGTCCCTTCCTATCAGGTGGATATGGCTACACCTTC.

The rearrangement uses TRBV29-1 and TRBJ1-4; D is unresolved. V shed 1 base and J shed 10 bases, with 13 bases lying between them. Germline V CDR1 and CDR2: SQVTM, ANQGSEA. The CDR3 runs 13 residues. CDR3 bases: TGCAGCGTTGAAGGCCGGGTAGGAGGAAAACTGTTTTTT. It encodes CSVEGRVGGKLFF.

The chain links TRBV7-9 to TRBJ1-4, with TRBD1 identical over 7 bases. Germline V gene lookup returns CDR1 SEHNR and CDR2 FQNEAQ (reference sequence). This CDR3 has 13 amino acids. After removal of 4 bases from V and 8 bases from J, the junction contained 4 bases not matched to a gene. The CDR3: CASSSGTAEKLFF. DNA of the CDR3: TGTGCCAGCAGCTCCGGGACAGCGGAAAAACTGTTTTTT.

The chain uses TRBV7-2 and TRBJ1-1; 7 positions match TRBD1. Trimming cost V 1 base and J 4 bases; bases outside gene matches: 9. The CDR3 length is 16 residues. The V gene's germline CDR1 is SGHTA and CDR2 FQGNSA. Written as DNA, the CDR3 is TGTGCCAGCAGCTTAGACGGACAGGCCAGGGGCACTGAAGCTTTCTTT. It specifies CASSLDGQARGTEAFF.

The V call is TRBV11-2, the J call TRBJ2-7, with D possibly being TRBD1 (6 bases). There are 15 residues in the CDR3. Trimming cost V 0 bases and J 2 bases, with 11 bases left between them. Germline CDR1 SGHAT, CDR2 FQNNGV. The CDR3: CASSLEQGRAYEQYF. As DNA, the CDR3 is TGTGCCAGCAGCTTAGAACAGGGAAGGGCCTACGAGCAGTACTTC.

The rearrangement links TRBV27 to TRBJ2-2, with 8 nucleotides matching TRBD2. Germline-derived CDR1 and CDR2 are MNHEY and SMNVEV (reference sequence). The J segment lost 4 bases and the V segment lost 3 bases, leaving 4 bases of the junction unmatched. This CDR3 has 15 residues. In DNA, the CDR3 is TGTGCCAGCAGTTTCGCCAGCGGGGGCACCGGGGAGCTGTTTTTT. Protein sequence: CASSFASGGTGELFF.

V and J are TRBV4-1 and TRBJ1-5; D might be TRBD1 (5 bases). CDR3 size: 15 residues. V dropped 3 bases and J dropped 8 bases, with 17 bases sitting between them. CDR1 and CDR2 (germline): MGHRA, YSYEKL. The CDR3 is CASSHPPGGGKPQHF. DNA of the CDR3: TGCGCCAGCAGCCACCCCCCGGGCGGGGGGAAGCCCCAGCATTTT.

The V call is TRBV29-1, the J call TRBJ2-1; 10 bases match TRBD2. The CDR3 has 15 residues. The V segment lost 5 bases and the J segment 6 bases; nucleotides outside the gene matches: 10. Germline CDR1 SQVTM, CDR2 ANQGSEA. The CDR3 spells CSVPSPSGGRNEQFF. In DNA form, the CDR3 reads TGCAGCGTTCCCTCTCCTAGCGGGGGCCGCAATGAGCAGTTCTTC.

The chain has TRBV5-6 and TRBJ1-2; a weak D match, TRBD1 (5 bases). The V end lost 4 bases, the J end lost 7 bases, and 11 bases lay between the germline ends. There are 12 residues in the CDR3. Germline-derived CDR1 and CDR2 are SGHDT and YYEEEE. CDR3 in amino acids: CASSLRAAGYTF. CDR3 DNA: TGTGCCAGCAGCCTCAGGGCTGCTGGCTACACCTTC.

This chain links TRBV4-2 with TRBJ1-1, with a weak D call TRBD1 (6 bases). This CDR3 has 14 amino acids. Germline V CDR1 and CDR2: LGHNA, YNFKEQ. V lost 0 bases to trimming and J lost 1 base, with 6 bases between them. CDR3 bases: TGTGCCAGCAGCCAAGAAGGGGGGAACACTGAAGCTTTCTTT. Translating it yields CASSQEGGNTEAFF.

The chain has TRBV19 and TRBJ1-1; D is perhaps TRBD1 (5 bases). Trimming pared 3 bases from V and 4 bases from J, leaving 12 bases between. The germline V gene has CDR1 LNHDA and CDR2 SQIVND (reference sequence). The CDR3 length is 14 residues. CDR3 nucleotides: TGTGCCAGTAGTATGAAGGGGTCGGGCACTGAAGCTTTCTTT. This sequence encodes CASSMKGSGTEAFF.

About this clone: Within the sample, other DNA sequences also encode this same CDR3. The V call is TRBV6-5, the J call TRBJ2-7; the D gene is possibly TRBD1 (6 bases). Germline values: CDR1 MNHEY, CDR2 SVGAGI. The CDR3 is made up of 14 amino acids. Trimming pared 6 bases from V and 2 bases from J, leaving 14 bases between. The CDR3 is CASSYRDTTYEQYF. The CDR3 nucleotides are TGTGCCAGCAGCTACCGGGACACCACCTACGAGCAGTACTTC.

This clone was picked up one time. The rearrangement joins TRBV6-6 to TRBJ2-5, with 7 bases fitting TRBD1. CDR1 and CDR2 (germline): MNHNY, SVGAGI (reference sequence). The CDR3 consists of 19 residues. With 6 bases clipped from V and 5 bases from J, the junction kept 24 bases outside the gene matches. Here the CDR3 reads CASSYDTGTAPPRRETQYF. In DNA, the CDR3 is TGTGCCAGCAGCTACGATACCGGGACAGCACCGCCGAGGAGGGAGACCCAGTACTTC.

This clone was counted only a few times. The chain employs TRBV6-6 and TRBJ1-2; 10 nucleotides line up with TRBD1. This CDR3 contains 16 residues. V lost 8 bases to trimming and J lost 4 bases; unmatched junction nucleotides: 13. Per the germline V gene, CDR1 is MNHNY and CDR2 is SVGAGI (reference sequence). CDR3 residues: CASVEDRGESGYGYTF. The DNA of the CDR3 is TGTGCCAGCGTAGAGGACAGGGGGGAATCGGGCTATGGCTACACCTTC.

The rearrangement links TRBV7-2 to TRBJ2-7; no firm D call. This CDR3 is built from 13 residues. V was cut by 1 base and J by 2 bases, with 6 bases left in between. CDR1 and CDR2 (germline): SGHTA, FQGNSA. CDR3 in amino acids: CASSLVTTYEQYF. In nucleotides, the CDR3 is TGTGCCAGCAGCTTAGTTACAACCTACGAGCAGTACTTC.

The chain carries TRBV10-3 and TRBJ2-1, with TRBD2 matching over 10 bases. The CDR3 loop spans 14 amino acids. In germline, CDR1 is ENHRY, CDR2 SYGVKD. Trimming cost V 4 bases and J 10 bases; bases outside gene matches: 7. CDR3 loop: CAISAERGGREQFF. CDR3 sequence (DNA): TGTGCCATCAGTGCTGAGCGGGGGGGCAGGGAGCAGTTCTTC.

In this sample, this clone turned up once. The chain couples TRBV10-3 to TRBJ2-7, with 10 bases lining up with TRBD1. The V gene end was trimmed by 5 bases and the J gene end by 7 bases; junction bases not matched to a gene: 8. The CDR3 covers 14 residues. Looked up from germline, CDR1 is ENHRY and CDR2 is SYGVKD. The CDR3: CAISPGQGMGEQYF. In DNA, the CDR3 is TGTGCCATCAGTCCGGGACAGGGGATGGGGGAGCAGTACTTC.

The rearrangement links TRBV7-2 to TRBJ1-5; D unclear. Trimming took 7 bases from V and 0 from J, leaving 10 bases between them. The CDR3 runs to 14 residues. Germline lookup yields CDR1 SGHTA and CDR2 FQGNSA. CDR3: CASTEESSNQPQHF. In DNA form, the CDR3 reads TGTGCCAGCACCGAGGAAAGTAGCAATCAGCCCCAGCATTTT.

The V gene is TRBV12-2, the J gene TRBJ1-1; TRBD1 reflects the table's D call only, with no check against the DNA. TRBV12-2 is termed a pseudogene. The CDR3 is 16 residues long. CDR3 sequence reads: CASRLLGRTGPTEAFF. DNA for the CDR3: TGTGCAAGTCGCCTCCTGGGGAGGACAGGGCCCACTGAAGCTTTCTTT.

J is TRBJ1-1 and V is TRBV14; D perhaps matches TRBD1 (5 bases). Per germline, CDR1 SGHDN and CDR2 FVKESK. This CDR3 contains 14 residues. V was trimmed by 3 bases and J by 5 bases, leaving 13 bases between them. For the CDR3, the DNA is TGTGCCAGCAGCCACCGCGGGGGAAAGACTGAAGCTTTCTTT. Translating it yields CASSHRGGKTEAFF.

The chain carries TRBV9 and TRBJ2-2; D is perhaps TRBD2 (5 bases). Trimming took 4 bases from V and 5 from J, leaving 12 bases between them. This CDR3 has 14 residues. Germline CDR1 is SGDLS and CDR2 is YYNGEE. CDR3 loop: CASSFRGGTGELFF. The CDR3 DNA is TGTGCCAGCAGCTTCCGAGGCGGGACCGGGGAGCTGTTTTTT.

The CDR3: CASSTTSGGFDEQFF. Written as DNA, the CDR3 is TGTGCCAGCAGCACTACTAGCGGGGGGTTCGATGAGCAGTTCTTC. V gene TRBV7-2 combines with J gene TRBJ2-1, with 12 bases fitting TRBD2. CDR1 is SGHTA, CDR2 FQGNSA, per germline. V trimming: 5 bases; J trimming: 8 bases; junction bases outside the gene matches: 7. CDR3 length: 15 amino acids.

The rearrangement links TRBV13 to TRBJ1-2, with 12 bases aligning to TRBD1. Trimming removed 5 bases from V and 8 bases from J; junction bases left unmatched: 9. CDR1 is PRHDT, CDR2 FYEKMQ, per germline (reference sequence). The CDR3 extends over 15 amino acids. CDR3 nucleotides: TGTGCCAGCAGCAAAGCGGGGACAGGGGGCTTGGGCTACACCTTC. Translated, it gives CASSKAGTGGLGYTF.

This clone is a singleton in its sample. J is TRBJ1-2 and V is TRBV11-2; maybe TRBD1 (5 bases). Germline lookup yields CDR1 SGHAT and CDR2 FQNNGV. V was cut by 4 bases and J by 4 bases, with 19 bases left in between. The CDR3 has 16 amino acids. The CDR3 DNA sequence: TGTGCCAGCAGCTCACCGGAGCACAGGCAGGGCTATGGCTACACCTTC. Translating it yields CASSSPEHRQGYGYTF.